This T cell receptor beta chain was documented in a study of cytomegalovirus exposure and HLA in healthy donors. Study-wide points: Per a later analysis, 15,000 to 20,000 TCR beta sequences showed association with HLA alleles at 0.05 false discovery rate. Analyzed later, most CMV-associated TCR beta chains appeared HLA-restricted. A later analysis linked a missense DCLRE1C variant to TCR beta V- and J-gene trimming. A later analysis reported that several of the most significant clusters appeared to be linked to common viral pathogens, among them Epstein-Barr virus.

The CDR3 runs 13 residues. Germline-derived CDR1 and CDR2 are LNHDA and SQIVND (reference sequence). Trimming removed 10 bases from V and 3 bases from J, with 12 bases in between. PCR involved 60 Vbeta and 13 Jbeta primers. Profiling relied on immunoSEQ multiplex PCR, and the TCRdb table lists in-frame clones only, not all of them. Of roughly 140,000 clones listed, over 70% are singletons. As for this clone: Its target is unknown.

The sequencing input was PBMCs. The V call is TRBV19, the J call TRBJ1-4; a weak D match, TRBD1 (6 bases). The source of this sequence is a man in his forties in good health and CMV-seropositive. The CDR3 coding sequence is TGTGCCACCCAGGACAGCCCTAATGAAAAACTGTTTTTT. This encodes CATQDSPNEKLFF.